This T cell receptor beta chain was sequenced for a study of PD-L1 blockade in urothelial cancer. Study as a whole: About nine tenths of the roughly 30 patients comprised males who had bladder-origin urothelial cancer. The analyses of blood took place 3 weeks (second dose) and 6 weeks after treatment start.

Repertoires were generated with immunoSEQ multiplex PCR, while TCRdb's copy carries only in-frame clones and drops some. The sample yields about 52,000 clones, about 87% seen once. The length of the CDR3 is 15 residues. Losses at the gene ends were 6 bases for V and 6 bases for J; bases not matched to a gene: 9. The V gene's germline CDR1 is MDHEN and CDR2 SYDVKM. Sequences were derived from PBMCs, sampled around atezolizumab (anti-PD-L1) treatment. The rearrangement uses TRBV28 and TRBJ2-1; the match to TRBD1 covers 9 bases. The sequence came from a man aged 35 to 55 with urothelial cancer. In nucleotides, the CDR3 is TGTGCCAGCAGGGAAGGGGACAGGGAATCCAATGAGCAGTTCTTC. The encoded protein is CASREGDRESNEQFF.